A selection of T cell receptor beta chains follows, all from one sample in a study of shared clonotypes between healthy human individuals. Using immunoSEQ multiplex PCR, the repertoire was profiled, and TCRdb retains in-frame clones only, with some absent. Of around 2.1 million clones in the sample, 90% to 96% were seen once. Material for sequencing was naive CD4+ T cells sorted from blood. The receptors were sampled from a man in his late teens or twenties in good health. The CDR3 runs from the conserved cysteine through the conserved F or W. A D gene is named only where the DNA matches it firmly. The size field is filled for only some rows; it gives once, few, many or a size class.

CDR3 DNA,CDR3 protein,J gene,D gene,V gene,clone size,CDR3 length
TGTGCCAGCAGCCCCCAACCCGGGGGGCGGTCTGAAAAACTGTTTTTT,CASSPQPGGRSEKLFF,TRBJ1-4,-,TRBV5-4,once,16
TGTGCCAGCCGCCCCGCAGAACCCATCTACGAGCAGTACTTC,CASRPAEPIYEQYF,TRBJ2-7,-,TRBV6-6,-,14
TGTGCCATCAGAGGGGCAGGAAACACCATATATTTT,CAIRGAGNTIYF,TRBJ1-3,-,TRBV6-6,-,12
TGTGCCAGCAGCGTCGACACCCAAGAGACCCAGTACTTC,CASSVDTQETQYF,TRBJ2-5,-,TRBV7-9,-,13
TGTGCCAGCAGCCCCAGGTCAGCGGGCCGCACAGATACGCAGTATTTT,CASSPRSAGRTDTQYF,TRBJ2-3,-,TRBV9,-,16
TGTGCCAGCAGTCAGGGGGGCACTGAAGCTTTCTTT,CASSQGGTEAFF,TRBJ1-1,TRBD1,TRBV2,once,12
TGTGCCAGCAGCTCTCCCCCGGGGAGCACAGATACGCAGTATTTT,CASSSPPGSTDTQYF,TRBJ2-3,-,TRBV7-2,-,15
TGTGCCAGCAGCCCCGAAAATTCACCCCTCCACTTT,CASSPENSPLHF,TRBJ1-6,-,TRBV2,-,12
TGTGCCTGGAGTGAAACAGGGCATGGTGGCTACACCTTC,CAWSETGHGGYTF,TRBJ1-2,-,TRBV30,-,13
TGTGCCAGCAGCCCTGGACAGATTTATAATTCACCCCTCCACTTT,CASSPGQIYNSPLHF,TRBJ1-6,-,TRBV11-2,-,15
TGCGCCAGCAGCACCCGACTAGCGGGGGGCCACGTCTACAATGAGCAGTTCTTC,CASSTRLAGGHVYNEQFF,TRBJ2-1,TRBD2,TRBV5-1,-,18
TGTGCCAGCAGGGGACTAGCGGGAGTTGAAGATACGCAGTATTTT,CASRGLAGVEDTQYF,TRBJ2-3,TRBD2,TRBV2,-,15
TGTGCCAGCAGATCCACCGGGACCAAGCAGCCCGAGCAGTACTTC,CASRSTGTKQPEQYF,TRBJ2-7,-,TRBV11-2,once,15
TGTGCCAGCAGCTTAGGGGGACAGGGGTCCGAGCAGTACTTC,CASSLGGQGSEQYF,TRBJ2-7,TRBD1,TRBV7-9,-,14
TGTGCCAGCAGGGCGATGGGAGAGCCCTACAATGAGCAGTTCTTC,CASRAMGEPYNEQFF,TRBJ2-1,-,TRBV5-4,-,15
TGCGCCAGCAGCCGCAGGGATCGTGAAAAACTGTTTTTT,CASSRRDREKLFF,TRBJ1-4,-,TRBV5-1,-,13
TGTGCCATTGGGACAGGGACTCCGAGCGGGTATGGCTACACCTTC,CAIGTGTPSGYGYTF,TRBJ1-2,TRBD1,TRBV10-3,-,15
TGTGCCAGCAGTGGGGAGGGGGGTGCCTATGGCTACACCTTC,CASSGEGGAYGYTF,TRBJ1-2,-,TRBV2,-,14
TGTGCCAGCAGTGAAAACCCCCCCGGAGCGGGGGCGGAGACCCAGTACTTC,CASSENPPGAGAETQYF,TRBJ2-5,TRBD2,TRBV6-1,-,17
TGTGCCAGTAGTATAGCATGGAACTCTAATTCACCCCTCCACTTT,CASSIAWNSNSPLHF,TRBJ1-6,-,TRBV19,-,15
TGTGCCACCCTCTCGACAGGAATCTTTGGAGCTTTCTTT,CATLSTGIFGAFF,TRBJ1-1,-,TRBV10-3,-,13
TGTGCCAGTAAGACCGGGACAATCGATGAAAAACTGTTTTTT,CASKTGTIDEKLFF,TRBJ1-4,-,TRBV19,-,14
TGTGCCAGCTCACCAGCCGCGGGCCGGACTCCTTGGGACCAGTACTTC,CASSPAAGRTPWDQYF,TRBJ2-5,-,TRBV18,-,16
TGTGCCACCGGACAGGGGTGGGAGACCCAGTACTTC,CATGQGWETQYF,TRBJ2-5,TRBD1,TRBV10-3,-,12
TGTGCCAGCAGTGGACAGGGGCATTCACCCCTCCACTTT,CASSGQGHSPLHF,TRBJ1-6,TRBD1,TRBV2,-,13
TGCGCCAGCAGCCAAGGCGGGTCCGCGGTCTACGAGCAGTACTTC,CASSQGGSAVYEQYF,TRBJ2-7,-,TRBV4-3,-,15
TGTGCCAGCAGTTTATCAGGGGCTAAGAACACTGAAGCTTTCTTT,CASSLSGAKNTEAFF,TRBJ1-1,-,TRBV27,-,15
TGTGCCAGCAGCTTAGAACCCGACGAATCCTACAATGAGCAGTTCTTC,CASSLEPDESYNEQFF,TRBJ2-1,-,TRBV7-9,-,16
TGTGCCAGCAGTCCCCGTTCTTGGGACAGGGGCCCTGATAGGCCCCAGCATTTT,CASSPRSWDRGPDRPQHF,TRBJ1-5,TRBD1,TRBV28,-,18